These 28 T cell receptor beta chains were all obtained from the same sample, sequenced in a study of blood T cells in healthy people across ages. Then a second PCR, running roughly 7 to 11 cycles, was carried out with a sample-barcoded 5' primer and a J-beta primer mix. TCRdb redid the calling of the 5' RACE reads with MiXCR, one entry per CDR3 protein. In the table there are about 1.6 million distinct CDR3 sequences, approximately 32% of which are singletons. Sequenced sample: blood. The receptors derive from a woman in her 30s in good health.

This chain joins TRBV4-1 and TRBJ1-4, with D possibly being TRBD1 (5 bases). The CDR3 is 13 amino acids. Germline assignment: CDR1 MGHRA and CDR2 YSYEKL. V dropped 7 bases and J dropped 10 bases, with 16 bases sitting between them. This CDR3 reads CASTLTWGRKLFF. CDR3 DNA sequence: TGCGCCAGCACCCTGACATGGGGCAGAAAACTGTTTTTT.

In its sample, this clonotype was seen many times. The J gene is TRBJ1-6, the V gene TRBV4-1; D remains unclear. From germline, CDR1 is MGHRA and CDR2 YSYEKL. The V gene lost 0 bases and the J gene lost 4 bases, with 7 bases spanning the gap. There are 15 residues in the CDR3. The CDR3 bases are TGCGCCAGCAGCCAAGAGACCACATATAATTCACCCCTCCACTTT. It encodes CASSQETTYNSPLHF.

CDR3 sequence: CASVEGGLDEQYF. The CDR3 DNA reads as TGTGCCAGCGTGGAGGGAGGTTTGGACGAGCAGTACTTC. The V gene is TRBV6-1, the J gene TRBJ2-7; a weak D match, TRBD2 (6 bases). The CDR3 loop spans 13 amino acids. Trimming took 8 bases from V and 5 from J, leaving 16 bases between them. Germline V gene data show CDR1 as MNHNS and CDR2 as SASEGT.

The chain employs TRBV6-5 and TRBJ2-7; the D is unclear. Germline lookup yields CDR1 MNHEY and CDR2 SVGAGI. V was pared by 10 bases and J by 0 bases, with 13 bases between. The CDR3 spans 13 residues. CDR3 region: CATLSLSSYEQYF. Here the CDR3 DNA reads TGTGCCACCCTGTCCTTGAGCTCCTACGAGCAGTACTTC.

A few counts support this clonotype. The gene calls are TRBV6-1 and TRBJ2-5; TRBD2 agrees at 12 bases. The CDR3 is 16 residues long. Germline CDR1 and CDR2: MNHNS and SASEGT. Germline trimming cut 5 bases from V and 4 bases from J; bases unmatched to any gene: 8. The CDR3 coding sequence is TGTGCCAGCAGTACGGGGACTAGCGGGTGGACAGAGACCCAGTACTTC. This translates into CASSTGTSGWTETQYF.

This clonotype was counted between two and nine times. The chain combines TRBV4-1 with TRBJ1-5, with TRBD1 matching 7 bases. Trimming at V came to 1 base and at J to 4 bases, leaving 7 bases not matched to a gene. This CDR3 spans 16 amino acids. Germline V gene data show CDR1 as MGHRA and CDR2 as YSYEKL. CDR3 sequence: CASSQGWDSGNQPQHF. DNA for the CDR3: TGCGCCAGCAGCCAAGGGTGGGACAGTGGAAATCAGCCCCAGCATTTT.

This clonotype was picked up one time. V is TRBV6-1 and J is TRBJ2-5; the match to TRBD1 covers 9 bases. CDR1 is MNHNS, CDR2 SASEGT, per germline. V was pared by 3 bases and J by 2 bases, with 7 bases of the junction left unmatched. CDR3 length: 16 amino acids. The CDR3 is CASSDLDRGLQETQYF. CDR3 bases: TGTGCCAGCAGTGACCTGGACAGGGGTCTTCAAGAGACCCAGTACTTC.

The rearrangement uses TRBV6-6 and TRBJ1-2; 10 bases are a match to TRBD1. Trimming at V came to 7 bases and at J to 3 bases, leaving 5 bases not matched to a gene. CDR1 and CDR2 from the germline V gene are MNHNY and SVGAGI (reference sequence). The CDR3 consists of 14 residues. The CDR3: CASKGTGEDYGYTF. Written as DNA, the CDR3 is TGTGCCAGCAAAGGGACAGGGGAGGACTATGGCTACACCTTC.

The chain carries TRBV24-1 and TRBJ2-3, with TRBD2 identical over 9 bases. CDR1 is KGHDR, CDR2 SFDVKD, per germline. The junction had 4 bases not matched to a gene; V was cut back by 1 base and J by 6 bases. This CDR3 comprises 15 residues. The CDR3 region is CATSDFLSGSDTQYF. CDR3 DNA: TGTGCCACCAGTGATTTCCTTAGCGGGAGTGATACGCAGTATTTT.

The chain couples TRBV20-1 to TRBJ2-1; D call uncertain. This CDR3 region has 12 residues. V gave up 1 base and J gave up 9 bases, with 10 bases separating them. Germline V lookup: CDR1 DFQATT, CDR2 SNEGSKA (reference sequence). The CDR3 coding sequence is TGCAGTGCTAGAGCCCAACCGGGTGAGCAGTTCTTC. It encodes CSARAQPGEQFF.

The chain uses TRBV6-6 and TRBJ2-2; perhaps TRBD2 as D (5 bases). V lost 8 bases to trimming and J lost 5 bases, with 9 bases between them. Germline values: CDR1 MNHNY, CDR2 SVGAGI (reference sequence). This CDR3 has 12 residues. The CDR3 nucleotides read TGTGCCAGCGGGGAGACGACCGGGGAGCTGTTTTTT. Translation: CASGETTGELFF.

The chain joins TRBV7-8 to TRBJ2-7; 8 bases map to TRBD2. From germline, CDR1 is SGHVS and CDR2 FQNEAQ. The CDR3 totals 15 residues. Trimming removed 4 bases from V and 3 bases from J; junction bases left unmatched: 8. The CDR3 nucleotides are TGTGCCAGCAGCTCCACCGGGACTAGGGGCTACGAGCAGTACTTC. This encodes CASSSTGTRGYEQYF.

The chain uses TRBV12-3 or TRBV12-4 and TRBJ2-3; 11 bases match TRBD1. V gave up 5 bases and J gave up 0 bases; unmatched junction bases: 16. This CDR3 comprises 20 residues. For the CDR3, the DNA is TGTGCCAGCAGTAGAAGGGACAGGGGGGTACGGGGAGCGAGCACAGATACGCAGTATTTT. Protein sequence: CASSRRDRGVRGASTDTQYF.

The chain recombines TRBV9 with TRBJ2-7; the D gene is possibly TRBD2 (5 bases). This CDR3 has 17 residues. With 3 bases removed from V and 6 bases from J, the gap between germline ends came to 25 bases. In germline, CDR1 is SGDLS, CDR2 YYNGEE. CDR3 protein: CASSASLRVGLLGEQYF. The CDR3 region has the DNA TGTGCCAGCAGCGCCAGCCTACGGGTCGGACTGCTTGGCGAGCAGTACTTC.

The chain uses TRBV20-1 and TRBJ2-3; 7 nucleotides agree with TRBD1. This CDR3 spans 15 amino acids. Trimming at V came to 5 bases and at J to 5 bases, leaving 13 bases not matched to a gene. Germline CDR1 reads DFQATT; CDR2 reads SNEGSKA (reference sequence). The CDR3 region is CSAPLTGIIGDTQYF. The CDR3 DNA reads TGCAGTGCTCCTTTGACAGGGATTATAGGAGATACGCAGTATTTT.

This chain joins TRBV29-1 and TRBJ2-3; D tentatively fits TRBD1 or TRBD2 (6 bases each). V was shortened by 2 bases and J by 4 bases, with 22 bases between the two germline ends. Germline V gives CDR1 SQVTM, CDR2 ANQGSEA. The CDR3 is made up of 17 amino acids. CDR3 loop: CSVEPHGGGSFADTQYF. In DNA form, the CDR3 reads TGCAGCGTTGAACCCCACGGAGGGGGGTCGTTTGCAGATACGCAGTATTTT.

Note on this clonotype: It may be a read error: a sequence one base away is much more abundant. Likely a read error: the CDR3 ends without its conserved phenylalanine or tryptophan. The chain has TRBV29-1 and TRBJ2-1; 8 nucleotides match TRBD2. The V and J ends lost 5 bases and 3 bases, in that order; junction bases with no gene match: 9. CDR1 SQVTM and CDR2 ANQGSEA come from the germline V gene. This CDR3 contains 15 residues. DNA for the CDR3: TGCAGCGTTTGGCCCAGCGGGAGTCTCTACAATGAGCAGTTCATC. It codes for CSVWPSGSLYNEQFI.

This clonotype has a handful of counts. The chain has TRBV10-3 and TRBJ2-5; 8 nucleotides line up with TRBD1. Per the germline V gene, CDR1 is ENHRY and CDR2 is SYGVKD. J lost 3 bases, V lost 2 bases, and 2 bases had no gene match. The CDR3 has 14 residues. CDR3 nucleotides: TGTGCCATCAGTGAGCTGGACAGGGAAGAGACCCAGTACTTC. Translated, it gives CAISELDREETQYF.

CDR3 loop: CASSLAPWEGLFF. The CDR3, as DNA: TGTGCCAGCAGCTTAGCTCCCTGGGAGGGGCTGTTCTTC. V usage is TRBV7-2 and J usage is TRBJ2-1; 7 bases fit TRBD2. There are 13 residues in the CDR3. V was pared by 0 bases and J by 15 bases, with 8 bases of the junction left unmatched. Germline CDR1 is SGHTA and CDR2 is FQGNSA.

This clonotype was detected only a few times. The chain has TRBV7-9 and TRBJ2-1, with 8 bases identical to TRBD2. The CDR3 loop spans 13 amino acids. V lost 7 bases to trimming and J lost 7 bases; unmatched junction nucleotides: 6. Germline V gives CDR1 SEHNR, CDR2 FQNEAQ (reference sequence). The CDR3 DNA reads as TGTGCCAGCACCCCGGGAGGGGTGAATGAGCAGTTCTTC. Translated: CASTPGGVNEQFF.

The chain links TRBV11-2 to TRBJ2-5; 10 positions agree with TRBD1. The CDR3 extends over 16 amino acids. V was pared by 5 bases and J by 2 bases, with 8 bases of the junction left unmatched. Germline V gene lookup returns CDR1 SGHAT and CDR2 FQNNGV. CDR3 nucleotide sequence: TGTGCCAGCAGCCGAACCGGGACAGGGGATCAAGAGACCCAGTACTTC. This codes for CASSRTGTGDQETQYF.

The chain recombines TRBV28 with TRBJ2-7; D might be TRBD2 (6 bases). CDR3 length: 15 residues. The germline CDR1 and CDR2 sequences are MDHEN and SYDVKM. Deletions cut 5 bases from V and 3 bases from J, with 17 bases between. The DNA for the CDR3 is TGTGCCAGCAGTCCTACCGGGACTGAGGACTACGAGCAGTACTTC. Amino acids: CASSPTGTEDYEQYF.

V and J are TRBV7-7 and TRBJ2-5; 11 bases are a match to TRBD2. V trimming: 4 bases; J trimming: 3 bases; junction bases outside the gene matches: 13. CDR1 is SSHAT and CDR2 is FNYEAQ in the germline V gene (reference sequence). This CDR3 contains 18 residues. This chain's CDR3 is CASSSSPFVAGGEETQYF. The CDR3 DNA is TGTGCCAGCAGCTCATCCCCCTTTGTAGCGGGAGGGGAAGAGACCCAGTACTTC.

This clonotype appeared a few times. The chain's CDR3 is CSGWYSSGETQYF. The CDR3 coding sequence is TGCAGTGGCTGGTATAGTTCCGGAGAGACCCAGTACTTC. The V gene is TRBV20-1, the J gene TRBJ2-5; no clear D. CDR1 DFQATT and CDR2 SNEGSKA come from the germline V gene (reference sequence). The CDR3 length is 13 residues. V lost 7 bases and J 4 bases, leaving 16 bases between the germline ends.

This clonotype was counted at least ten times. This sequence joins TRBV4-1 and TRBJ2-1; D call uncertain. V was clipped by 0 bases and J by 5 bases, with 11 bases between them. This CDR3 region has 15 residues. CDR1 is MGHRA, CDR2 YSYEKL, per germline. This CDR3 is CASSQDGRRDNEQFF. DNA of the CDR3: TGCGCCAGCAGCCAAGACGGCCGGCGAGACAATGAGCAGTTCTTC.

J is TRBJ2-5 and V is TRBV14, with 9 bases matching TRBD2. The CDR3 sequence is 18 residues long. Germline CDR1 is SGHDN and CDR2 is FVKESK. J lost 3 bases, V lost 0 bases, and 11 bases had no gene match. CDR3: CASSQEGVLAGNKETQYF. The CDR3 region has the DNA TGTGCCAGCAGCCAAGAGGGAGTTCTAGCGGGGAACAAAGAGACCCAGTACTTC.

The CDR3 spells CASSDRGLNYGYTF. The CDR3 DNA is TGTGCCAGCAGCGACAGGGGCCTTAACTATGGCTACACCTTC. The chain carries TRBV6-6 and TRBJ1-2; 8 nucleotides match TRBD1. V lost 6 bases, J lost 1 base, and 4 bases stayed unmatched. The germline V gene has CDR1 MNHNY and CDR2 SVGAGI (reference sequence). The CDR3 has 14 residues.

This clonotype was detected a few times. V gene TRBV10-3 combines with J gene TRBJ1-5; D gene unclear. Germline V lookup: CDR1 ENHRY, CDR2 SYGVKD. The CDR3 consists of 13 residues. The V and J ends lost 3 bases and 0 bases respectively, with 3 bases between them. The CDR3 region has the DNA TGTGCCATCAGTGATCGTAGCAATCAGCCCCAGCATTTT. This sequence encodes CAISDRSNQPQHF.